This T cell receptor beta chain was captured by sequencing in a study of neurological immune-mediated disorders. About the research overall: Multiple sclerosis patients numbered some 34, of whom about 31 were relapsing-remitting and 3 secondary progressive.

The CDR3 totals 11 residues. Looked up from germline, CDR1 is DFQATT and CDR2 is SNEGSKA (reference sequence). V trimming: 7 bases; J trimming: 6 bases; junction bases outside the gene matches: 5. This clonotype appeared many times. The team produced cDNA through 5'RACE using 10-nucleotide random UMIs. A single run covered 15-18 subjects with over 170 million TCR-beta sequences. Using its own MiXCR run on the 5' RACE reads, TCRdb lists one record per CDR3 protein. This sample carries around 28,000 distinct CDR3 sequences, 2% to 2.5% of them seen once, and the ten largest clones take roughly 2.5%. Where libraries were unsorted, they were derived from 2 million PBMCs stored at -80 degrees C.

Source material: PBMCs. The chain is built from TRBV20-1 and TRBJ1-2; 7 positions match TRBD1. The clonotype originates from a woman between 50 and 59 years old with multiple sclerosis. The CDR3 DNA is TGCAGTGGGCAGGGGGAGGATGGCTACACCTTC. The encoded protein is CSGQGEDGYTF.